This T cell receptor (beta chain) was identified during a study of CD8 T cells in Susac syndrome. V gave up 8 bases and J gave up 2 bases; unmatched junction bases: 10. This CDR3 region has 16 residues. Per germline, CDR1 SQVTM and CDR2 ANQGSEA. TEMRA cells were FACS-enriched, unlike CD8+ and CD4+ T cells, which were negatively isolated. The RNA, about 0.5 to 1 ug, was put through reverse transcription using random hexamers. Amplification of the TCR beta CDR3 was carried out by immunoSEQ multiplex PCR, which spanned a total of 54 Vbeta and 13 Jbeta segments. TCRdb re-called the immunoSEQ multiplex PCR reads through MiXCR, storing one row per CDR3 protein. This sample carries about 250,000 distinct CDR3 sequences, just over 90% of them seen once, and the ten largest clones take 0.055% to 0.075%.

This sequence originates from a human donor with multiple sclerosis. Source material: CD4+ T cells from PBMCs. This rearrangement joins TRBV29-1 to TRBJ2-3; 13 bases align to TRBD2. CDR3 sequence reads: CSTPGTSGAYTDTQYF. CDR3 bases: TGCAGCACCCCGGGGACTAGCGGGGCCTACACAGATACGCAGTATTTT.